The T cell receptor (beta chain) under discussion was sequenced for a study of T cell repertoires in cytomegalovirus infection. This CDR3 has 13 amino acids. V gave up 5 bases and J gave up 13 bases, with 20 bases separating them. The germline gives CDR1 SGHVS, CDR2 FQNEAQ. TCRdb independently ran MiXCR on the reads; one entry per CDR3 protein. Of about 280,000 distinct CDR3 sequences detected, roughly 21% appear once; the ten largest clones hold roughly 19%. This clonotype was counted at least ten times. The antigen is unknown. The rearrangement uses TRBV7-8 and TRBJ1-1; D possibly corresponds to TRBD1 (6 bases). Specimen: cultured PBMCs, collected from culture after CMV antigen stimulation. The receptor comes from a human donor in good health (CMV status not recorded). Some clones in this sample may be carry-over from other donors' samples. CDR3: CASSVRWDMLNFF. In DNA, the CDR3 is TGTGCCAGCAGCGTAAGATGGGACATGTTAAATTTCTTT.